This is a list of T cell receptor beta chains from one sample in a study of monozygotic twins with inflammatory bowel disease. TCRdb reprocessed the 5' RACE reads, keeping one entry per CDR3 protein, no DNA. Its clone listing holds under 130,000 distinct CDR3 sequences. The sample taken for sequencing was blood. Receptors originate from a human donor with ulcerative colitis or Crohn's disease, or a healthy co-twin of an affected twin (not recorded which). CDR3s include the opening cysteine and the closing phenylalanine or tryptophan.

V gene: TRBV7-8; J gene: TRBJ2-1; CDR3 protein: CASSSSGPIAYNEQFF
V gene: TRBV28; J gene: TRBJ2-7; CDR3 protein: CASSSEGAGYEQYF
V gene: TRBV18; J gene: TRBJ2-5; CDR3 protein: CASSPGRSPETQYF
V gene: TRBV7-9; J gene: TRBJ2-5; CDR3 protein: CASSLRSGTSVGETQYF
V gene: TRBV5-4; J gene: TRBJ2-7; CDR3 protein: CASSPVSQSSYEQYF
V gene: TRBV6-1; J gene: TRBJ1-5; CDR3 protein: CASSTLKSGQINQPQHF
V gene: TRBV27; J gene: TRBJ2-1; CDR3 protein: CASRPTGRDEQFF
V gene: TRBV5-4; J gene: TRBJ1-2; CDR3 protein: CASSPRYRGANYGYTF
V gene: TRBV19; J gene: TRBJ2-1; CDR3 protein: CASSPRPSGSGFGNEQFF
V gene: TRBV20-1; J gene: TRBJ1-1; CDR3 protein: CSAFEGQNTEAFF
V gene: TRBV11-2; J gene: TRBJ2-7; CDR3 protein: CASSFGRGYEQYF
V gene: TRBV9; J gene: TRBJ2-1; CDR3 protein: CASSVAYNEQFF
V gene: TRBV18; J gene: TRBJ1-2; CDR3 protein: CASSPGTGGRSFYGYTF
V gene: TRBV7-2; J gene: TRBJ2-3; CDR3 protein: CASSLGAGTTDTQYF
V gene: TRBV7-2; J gene: TRBJ2-7; CDR3 protein: CASSLVWGGTWEQYF
V gene: TRBV2; J gene: TRBJ2-2; CDR3 protein: CASGWTGGTGELFF
V gene: TRBV20-1; J gene: TRBJ2-3; CDR3 protein: CSARDTRTDTQYF
V gene: TRBV12-3/TRBV12-4; J gene: TRBJ2-5; CDR3 protein: CASSPTSGGPQYF
V gene: TRBV14; J gene: TRBJ2-7; CDR3 protein: CASSIGRFTYEQYF
V gene: TRBV15; J gene: TRBJ2-3; CDR3 protein: CATSSRTKDTQYF
V gene: TRBV7-2; J gene: TRBJ2-7; CDR3 protein: CASSSSGVSTYEQYF
V gene: TRBV5-1; J gene: TRBJ1-4; CDR3 protein: CASTPGQTRGEKLFF
V gene: TRBV7-2; J gene: TRBJ2-3; CDR3 protein: CASSLVLYTDTQYF
V gene: TRBV12-3/TRBV12-4; J gene: TRBJ1-6; CDR3 protein: CASRPNLGSPLHF
V gene: TRBV12-3/TRBV12-4; J gene: TRBJ2-4; CDR3 protein: CASSPGPGNMQYF
V gene: TRBV5-6; J gene: TRBJ2-7; CDR3 protein: CASSPTEVSYEQYF
V gene: TRBV5-1; J gene: TRBJ1-5; CDR3 protein: CASSFGESNQPQHF
V gene: TRBV15; J gene: TRBJ1-2; CDR3 protein: CATSRADRANYGYTF
V gene: TRBV12-3/TRBV12-4; J gene: TRBJ2-7; CDR3 protein: CASRVAGGTYEQYF
V gene: TRBV15; J gene: TRBJ2-7; CDR3 protein: CATSNFEQGYEQYF
V gene: TRBV7-2; J gene: TRBJ2-5; CDR3 protein: CASSLGQSQYF
V gene: TRBV4-3; J gene: TRBJ2-1; CDR3 protein: CASSQATGVSYNEQFF
V gene: TRBV28; J gene: TRBJ2-5; CDR3 protein: CASREGNGGVETQYF
V gene: TRBV18; J gene: TRBJ1-5; CDR3 protein: CASSPRQGYFGGNQPQHF
V gene: TRBV19; J gene: TRBJ1-2; CDR3 protein: CASSIGRQEGYGYTF
V gene: TRBV28; J gene: TRBJ1-6; CDR3 protein: CASRATGTGNSPLHF
V gene: TRBV7-2; J gene: TRBJ2-3; CDR3 protein: CASSLALSTDTQYF
V gene: TRBV29-1; J gene: TRBJ2-5; CDR3 protein: CSVEMRLQETQYF
V gene: TRBV6-6; J gene: TRBJ2-6; CDR3 protein: CASDGGANVLTF
V gene: TRBV20-1; J gene: TRBJ2-1; CDR3 protein: CSASRLGETFF
V gene: TRBV6-1; J gene: TRBJ2-3; CDR3 protein: CASRSDFSGDTQYF
V gene: TRBV11-2; J gene: TRBJ2-2; CDR3 protein: CASSSWGGGTGELFF
V gene: TRBV7-2; J gene: TRBJ1-5; CDR3 protein: CASSLGLGNQPQHF
V gene: TRBV4-3; J gene: TRBJ2-3; CDR3 protein: CASSPTTGDTTDTQYF
V gene: TRBV5-6; J gene: TRBJ1-1; CDR3 protein: CASSLGSSAFF
V gene: TRBV4-3; J gene: TRBJ2-7; CDR3 protein: CASSQGLAGSYEQYF
V gene: TRBV7-2; J gene: TRBJ2-5; CDR3 protein: CASSLERDGTQYF
V gene: TRBV5-8; J gene: TRBJ2-2; CDR3 protein: CASSYDRQTGELFF
V gene: TRBV7-2; J gene: TRBJ1-6; CDR3 protein: CASSTPGVGTGRRF
V gene: TRBV6-6; J gene: TRBJ2-1; CDR3 protein: CASARYNEQFF
V gene: TRBV6-2/TRBV6-3; J gene: TRBJ1-2; CDR3 protein: CASRPTGAYGYTF
V gene: TRBV20-1; J gene: TRBJ2-7; CDR3 protein: CSGGQATYEQYF
V gene: TRBV14; J gene: TRBJ2-5; CDR3 protein: CASSQAVARWETQYF